This entry lists 14 T cell receptor beta chains sequenced from one sample in a study of OX40 agonist ivuxolimab in advanced cancers. Using immunoSEQ multiplex PCR, the repertoire was profiled, and TCRdb retains in-frame clones only, with some absent. Among tens of thousands of clones listed, roughly 90% were seen once. Sequenced material: CD4+ or CD8+ T cells sorted from blood, taken in a trial of the OX40 agonist ivuxolimab. The receptors were sampled from an adult with an advanced solid tumor such as melanoma, head and neck, liver or kidney cancer.

V and J are TRBV6-1 and TRBJ2-2, with TRBD1 identical over 10 bases. The germline V gene encodes CDR1 MNHNS and CDR2 SASEGT. CDR3 length equals 16 residues. V dropped 4 bases and J dropped 1; count of bases not matched to a gene: 3. DNA for the CDR3: TGTGCCAGCAGTGGTCGGACAGGGGGGAACACCGGGGAGCTGTTTTTT. Translated, it gives CASSGRTGGNTGELFF.

The chain is built from TRBV2 and TRBJ2-3; 9 bases map to TRBD2. The length of the CDR3 is 15 residues. Germline V gene sequence: CDR1 SNHLY, CDR2 FYNNEI. The trim removed 8 bases at V and 6 bases at J, leaving 12 bases unmatched. The CDR3 coding sequence is TGTGCCAGCTCAAGGCTAGCGGGATTTACGGATACGCAGTATTTT. Translated, it gives CASSRLAGFTDTQYF.

About this clone itself: The junction and the germline gene differ at one end; a read error may be behind it. The chain couples TRBV28 to TRBJ2-4; D could derive from TRBD1 or TRBD2 (5 bases each). CDR1 and CDR2 from the germline V gene are MDHEN and SYDVKM. The CDR3 runs to 10 residues. CDR3 loop: CATGPGGRDF. In DNA, the CDR3 is TGTGCCACCGGACCTGGGGGTAGGGACTTC.

This clone occurred once. The rearrangement uses TRBV11-3 and TRBJ2-3; 13 nucleotides match TRBD2. CDR3 length: 16 residues. CDR1 and CDR2 from the germline V gene are SGHNT and YENEEA. The trim removed 1 base at V and 5 bases at J, leaving 3 bases unmatched. CDR3 in amino acids: CASSLGLAGGGDTQYF. The CDR3 DNA sequence: TGTGCCAGCAGCTTAGGACTAGCGGGAGGAGGAGATACGCAGTATTTT.

This clone was recorded a few times. The gene calls are TRBV28 and TRBJ2-3; 10 bases agree with TRBD2. Losses at the gene ends were 3 bases for V and 2 bases for J; bases not matched to a gene: 8. This CDR3 contains 17 residues. CDR1 is MDHEN and CDR2 is SYDVKM in the germline V gene. CDR3 sequence (DNA): TGTGCCAGCAGTTTCGACCTAGCGGGAGCGATCACAGATACGCAGTATTTT. This sequence encodes CASSFDLAGAITDTQYF.

The chain links TRBV30 to TRBJ2-7; D gene unclear. The germline V gene encodes CDR1 GTSNPN and CDR2 SVGIG (reference sequence). V lost 8 bases to trimming and J lost 7 bases, with 15 bases between them. The CDR3 spans 11 residues. The CDR3 protein is CARGLGEEQYF. The CDR3 bases are TGTGCCCGAGGCCTAGGAGAAGAGCAGTACTTC.

CDR3 sequence (DNA): TGTGCCAGCAGCCAAGGGCTCAGCTCCTACGAGCAGTACTTC. Its protein is CASSQGLSSYEQYF. This chain uses TRBV4-2 with TRBJ2-7, with no clear D. Germline CDR1 reads LGHNA; CDR2 reads YNFKEQ. The V gene lost 1 base and the J gene lost 0 bases, with 7 bases spanning the gap. The CDR3 is made up of 14 amino acids.

This chain connects TRBV2 to TRBJ2-1, with 11 positions matching TRBD2. Germline V gene sequence: CDR1 SNHLY, CDR2 FYNNEI. The CDR3 spans 15 residues. Unmatched junction bases numbered 2, after V lost 4 bases and J lost 3 bases. The CDR3 DNA sequence: TGTGCCAGCAGTGGACTAGCGGGATTCTACAATGAGCAGTTCTTC. This sequence encodes CASSGLAGFYNEQFF. Variable domain in full (rest from reference TRBV2 and TRBJ2-1): EPEVTQTPSHQVTQMGQEVILRCVPISNHLYFYWYRQILGQKVEFLVSFYNNEISEKSEIFDDQFSVERPDGSNFTLKIRSTKLEDSAMYFCASSGLAGFYNEQFFGPGTRLTVL.

This rearrangement joins TRBV18 to TRBJ2-2; the match to TRBD1 covers 8 bases. J was trimmed by 3 bases and V by 4 bases; bases with no gene match: 10. This CDR3 is 17 amino acids long. Germline values: CDR1 KGHSH, CDR2 LQKENI. CDR3 coding DNA: TGTGCCAGCTCACTCCCAGGGGCAGGGGGCCACACCGGGGAGCTGTTTTTT. It encodes CASSLPGAGGHTGELFF.

The chain carries TRBV5-8 and TRBJ1-5; perhaps TRBD1 as D (6 bases). Germline CDR1 and CDR2: SGHTS and YDEGEE. V was cut by 4 bases and J by 9 bases, with 20 bases left in between. The CDR3 consists of 15 residues. The CDR3 bases are TGTGCCAGCAGCCCGGGACGGACAGCCCGCGGGCCCCAGCATTTT. Translating it yields CASSPGRTARGPQHF.

The V call is TRBV28, the J call TRBJ1-4, with 9 bases identical to TRBD1. Germline CDR1 is MDHEN and CDR2 is SYDVKM. The CDR3 spans 14 residues. Germline trimming cut 6 bases from V and 8 bases from J; bases unmatched to any gene: 7. The CDR3 coding sequence is TGTGCCAGCAGACGACAGGGGGTGAAAGAAAAACTGTTTTTT. Amino acids: CASRRQGVKEKLFF.

The chain employs TRBV19 and TRBJ2-7; D gene ambiguous. This CDR3 is built from 14 residues. Germline V gene lookup returns CDR1 LNHDA and CDR2 SQIVND (reference sequence). Trimming took 2 bases from V and 4 from J, leaving 12 bases between them. CDR3 nucleotide sequence: TGTGCCAGTAGTATACAGTTCGCGTCGTACGAGCAGTACTTC. This gives the protein CASSIQFASYEQYF.

The rearrangement joins TRBV4-2 to TRBJ2-6, with unresolved D. The CDR3 contains 16 residues. Per germline, CDR1 LGHNA and CDR2 YNFKEQ. V lost 1 base and J lost 0, with 7 bases in between. In DNA form, the CDR3 reads TGTGCCAGCAGCCAAGTACAGAGCTCTGGGGCCAACGTCCTGACTTTC. Translating it yields CASSQVQSSGANVLTF.

The chain joins TRBV19 to TRBJ1-2, with a tentative D call TRBD1 (5 bases). This CDR3 comprises 14 residues. The ends were cut back, 7 bases at V and 8 bases at J, with 20 bases in the middle. Germline V CDR1 and CDR2: LNHDA, SQIVND (reference sequence). The CDR3 is CASTKSRGGDGYTF. DNA of the CDR3: TGTGCCAGTACCAAAAGTAGGGGAGGCGACGGCTACACCTTC.